This record looks at one TCR beta chain sequence and its context. The antigen remains undetermined. The data were taken from a study of graft-versus-host responses after intestinal transplantation. The study, taken as a whole, reports: Elevated graft-versus-host to host-versus-graft clonal ratios in allografts were recorded for patients with graft-donor T cell macrochimerism.

This CDR3 has 17 residues. Between the trimmed V and J ends, which lost 4 bases and 0 bases, there was a span of 13 bases. Germline V gives CDR1 LGHNA, CDR2 YNFKEQ. This table comes from immunoSEQ multiplex PCR, and its TCRdb copy is limited to in-frame clones, with some not included. The sample shows around 100,000 clones, about 90% of them seen only once. This clonotype was obtained from a human donor who was the organ donor for an intestinal transplant. This specimen was unstimulated CD4+ T cells sorted from spleen or lymph node cells, taken before transplant. This sequence joins TRBV4-2 and TRBJ2-6; possibly TRBD2 for D (5 bases). The DNA of the CDR3 is TGTGCCAGCAGCCGGGCGGGTGAGCCCTCTGGGGCCAACGTCCTGACTTTC. Translating it yields CASSRAGEPSGANVLTF.